This T cell receptor (beta chain) appears in the sequencing data of a study of Ad26.COV2.S vaccination and SARS-CoV-2 variants. The sample holds one count of this clone. Antigen: not known. Sequencing used immunoSEQ multiplex PCR; TCRdb keeps in-frame clones, though not all of them. The table has fewer than 900,000 clones, roughly nine tenths seen once. Treatment indicated: 15 to 20 received Ad26.COV2.S at low or high dose, single or two shots; roughly five received placebo; per-sample allocation not given. The samples were gathered on day 63 after the first injection of vaccine or placebo. Regarding the study as a whole: Responses of spike-specific T cells (both CD8+ and CD4+) reportedly showed substantial breadth after vaccination.

The receptor comes from a person aged 18-60 years who received the Ad26.COV2.S COVID-19 vaccine or a placebo. Here the sequenced sample was peripheral blood, taken in a trial of Ad26.COV2.S vaccine versus placebo.

The CDR3 spells CASATGKGAQYF. CDR3 in DNA: TGTGCCAGCGCGACTGGGAAGGGGGCGCAGTATTTT. This rearrangement joins TRBV13 to TRBJ2-3; a weak D match, TRBD1 (6 bases). This CDR3 region has 12 residues. Deletions cut 8 bases from V and 10 bases from J, with 16 bases between. The germline V gene encodes CDR1 PRHDT and CDR2 FYEKMQ (reference sequence).